The next 18 T cell receptor beta chains were all read from a single sample in a study of vaccination effects on CD4 cells after COVID-19. The table came from immunoSEQ multiplex PCR; TCRdb's copy has only in-frame clones and leaves some out. The data show around 63,000 clones, about 71% seen once. Their target antigens are unknown. Peptide-pool stimulation followed by sequencing identified expanded antigen-specific CD4+ clonotypes in the ViraFEST assay. It was after approximately 11 days of culture that CD4+ T cells were isolated. Vaccinated recipients, who were negative for nucleocapsid antibodies, had no history of SARS-CoV-2 infection. The sample was CD4+ T cells from PBMCs cultured with HCoV-OC43 spike peptides, taken before COVID-19 vaccination. Subset of the sample: HCoV-OC43 spike overlapping peptide pool stimulation. These receptors all stem from a human donor who received a COVID-19 vaccine.

The chain employs TRBV19 and TRBJ2-1; maybe TRBD2 (6 bases). The V gene lost 10 bases and the J gene lost 9 bases, with 16 bases spanning the gap. The CDR3 loop spans 12 amino acids. The germline gives CDR1 LNHDA, CDR2 SQIVND (reference sequence). CDR3 region: CATSTGGGEQFF. DNA of the CDR3: TGTGCCACCTCAACCGGGGGTGGTGAGCAGTTCTTC.

The gene calls are TRBV6-5 and TRBJ2-7; 12 positions match TRBD2. The V segment lost 2 bases and the J segment 2 bases; nucleotides outside the gene matches: 4. Germline lookup yields CDR1 MNHEY and CDR2 SVGAGI. CDR3 length: 16 residues. CDR3: CASSYTPSGGAYEQYV. The DNA of the CDR3 is TGTGCCAGCAGTTACACACCTAGCGGGGGGGCCTACGAGCAGTACGTC.

The CDR3 here is CATSDLRTAGGETQYF. DNA of the CDR3: TGTGCCACCAGTGATCTGCGGACCGCGGGGGGAGAGACCCAGTACTTC. This chain joins TRBV24-1 and TRBJ2-5; 8 nucleotides align to TRBD2. The CDR3 is 16 amino acids. Germline V gene data show CDR1 as KGHDR and CDR2 as SFDVKD. J lost 4 bases, V lost 3 bases, and 9 bases had no gene match.

The chain carries TRBV18 and TRBJ1-4; D not resolved. The germline V gene encodes CDR1 KGHSH and CDR2 LQKENI. This CDR3 is 16 amino acids long. V dropped 2 bases and J dropped 0 bases, with 10 bases sitting between them. The CDR3 DNA follows: TGTGCCAGCTCACCAGGGATGGGTGCAACTAATGAAAAACTGTTTTTT. Protein sequence: CASSPGMGATNEKLFF.

V gene TRBV5-1 combines with J gene TRBJ2-7, with D perhaps being TRBD1 or TRBD2 (5 bases each). Trimming pared 0 bases from V and 7 bases from J, leaving 11 bases between. CDR1 SGHRS and CDR2 YFSETQ come from the germline V gene. The CDR3 loop spans 13 amino acids. CDR3 amino acids: CASSLGDGGEQYV. The CDR3 bases are TGCGCCAGCAGCTTGGGGGACGGAGGTGAGCAGTACGTC.

This clone was detected only a few times. The chain uses TRBV5-6 and TRBJ1-5; D is undetermined. Germline CDR1 is SGHDT and CDR2 is YYEEEE. The CDR3 runs to 11 residues. V was trimmed by 3 bases and J by 9 bases, leaving 7 bases between them. The CDR3, as DNA: TGTGCCAGCAGCTCCGGAGGGCCCCAGCATTTT. Encoded protein: CASSSGGPQHF.

The V and J genes are TRBV5-1 and TRBJ1-2; D unresolved. V lost 0 bases to trimming and J lost 0 bases, with 6 bases between them. The CDR3 totals 14 residues. Germline CDR1 SGHRS, CDR2 YFSETQ. This CDR3 reads CASSLGGTNYGYTF. Written as DNA, the CDR3 is TGCGCCAGCAGCTTGGGAGGAACTAACTATGGCTACACCTTC.

The chain joins TRBV5-4 to TRBJ2-5; the D is unclear. This CDR3 is built from 14 residues. Looked up from germline, CDR1 is SGHNT and CDR2 is YYREEE (reference sequence). V was shortened by 5 bases and J by 3 bases, with 14 bases between the two germline ends. The CDR3 sequence is CASRSFGSKETQYF. For the CDR3, the DNA is TGTGCCAGCAGAAGTTTCGGCAGCAAAGAGACCCAGTACTTC.

This chain joins TRBV5-1 and TRBJ2-1; 8 nucleotides match TRBD2. This CDR3 is 14 amino acids long. The V and J ends lost 0 bases and 6 bases, in that order; junction bases with no gene match: 2. CDR1 is SGHRS, CDR2 YFSETQ, per germline. CDR3 sequence reads: CASSLVAGPNEQFF. The DNA of the CDR3 is TGCGCCAGCAGCTTGGTAGCGGGGCCCAATGAGCAGTTCTTC.

This clone appeared a single time. This chain links TRBV27 with TRBJ1-4; D unclear. Germline V gene lookup returns CDR1 MNHEY and CDR2 SMNVEV (reference sequence). V lost 5 bases and J 4 bases, leaving 11 bases between the germline ends. The CDR3 covers 14 residues. Here the CDR3 reads CASSAASNNEKLFF. CDR3 nucleotides: TGTGCCAGCAGTGCTGCCTCCAATAATGAAAAACTGTTTTTT.

The sample holds one count of this clone. CDR3 nucleotides: TGTGCCAGCTCACAAGCGCGGGGGGACTCCTACAATGAGCAGTTCTTC. Its protein product is CASSQARGDSYNEQFF. This sequence joins TRBV18 and TRBJ2-1; 8 bases fit TRBD2. Losses at the gene ends were 4 bases for V and 0 bases for J; bases not matched to a gene: 5. This CDR3 contains 16 residues. From germline, CDR1 is KGHSH and CDR2 LQKENI.

The chain joins TRBV25-1 to TRBJ1-1; 8 nucleotides line up with TRBD1. The CDR3 length is 16 residues. Per germline, CDR1 MGHDK and CDR2 SYGVNS. The J segment lost 1 base and the V segment lost 0 bases, leaving 4 bases of the junction unmatched. CDR3: CASSEYLGQENTEAFF. CDR3 nucleotides: TGTGCCAGCAGTGAATACTTGGGACAGGAGAACACTGAAGCTTTCTTT.

This clone was counted between two and nine times. For the CDR3, the DNA is TGTGCCAGCAGTGAGAGGGGAATCACTGAAGCTTTCTTT. Amino acid sequence: CASSERGITEAFF. The rearrangement uses TRBV2 and TRBJ1-1; tentative D call: TRBD1 (5 bases). This CDR3 has 13 residues. The germline CDR1 and CDR2 sequences are SNHLY and FYNNEI. V shed 3 bases and J shed 4 bases, with 9 bases lying between them.

This chain connects TRBV2 to TRBJ1-5; TRBD1 aligns across 9 bases. Looked up from germline, CDR1 is SNHLY and CDR2 is FYNNEI. Unmatched junction bases numbered 6, after V lost 6 bases and J lost 6 bases. This CDR3 has 14 amino acids. CDR3 region: CASRWGQGGQPQHF. The CDR3 nucleotides read TGTGCCAGCAGGTGGGGACAGGGTGGTCAGCCCCAGCATTTT.

This rearrangement joins TRBV2 to TRBJ1-4; no clear D. This CDR3 comprises 12 residues. From germline, CDR1 is SNHLY and CDR2 FYNNEI. Trimming removed 4 bases at V and 6 bases at J, with 6 bases between. The CDR3 bases are TGTGCCAGCAGTGGTCAGGATGAAAAACTGTTTTTT. Translated, it gives CASSGQDEKLFF. The full variable domain, rest sourced from reference TRBV2 and TRBJ1-4, is EPEVTQTPSHQVTQMGQEVILRCVPISNHLYFYWYRQILGQKVEFLVSFYNNEISEKSEIFDDQFSVERPDGSNFTLKIRSTKLEDSAMYFCASSGQDEKLFFGSGTQLSVL.

The chain joins TRBV2 to TRBJ2-7; the match to TRBD1 covers 9 bases. The junction had 5 bases not matched to a gene; V was cut back by 6 bases and J by 2 bases. Looked up from germline, CDR1 is SNHLY and CDR2 is FYNNEI. CDR3 length: 14 residues. The chain's CDR3 is CASRDRGSTYEQYV. CDR3 in DNA: TGTGCCAGCAGGGACAGGGGCTCAACCTACGAGCAGTACGTC.

The chain joins TRBV19 to TRBJ2-3; a weak D match, TRBD1 (5 bases). CDR1 is LNHDA, CDR2 SQIVND, per germline (reference sequence). Trimming shortened V by 7 bases and J by 4 bases, and 15 bases separated the two germline ends. The CDR3 extends over 14 amino acids. The CDR3 protein is CASKSQGTSDTQYF. The CDR3 nucleotides are TGTGCCAGTAAATCGCAGGGTACCTCAGATACGCAGTATTTT.

This clone turned up a few times. The chain employs TRBV5-4 and TRBJ2-1, with 8 bases identical to TRBD1. V lost 2 bases, J lost 2 bases, and 6 bases stayed unmatched. CDR1 is SGHNT, CDR2 YYREEE, per germline (reference sequence). This CDR3 comprises 16 residues. The CDR3 loop is CASSFQGAIAYNEQFF. The CDR3 DNA sequence: TGTGCCAGCAGCTTTCAGGGGGCAATCGCCTACAATGAGCAGTTCTTC.